Below, 5 T cell receptor beta chains from the same sample are listed, as sequenced in a study of blood T cell repertoires in COVID-19. Clones were sequenced by immunoSEQ multiplex PCR, and TCRdb holds only the in-frame ones, with some missing. The sample comprises 140,000 to 150,000 clones, 80% to 90% of which are singletons, and roughly 8% rests with the top ten. Material: peripheral blood. Every receptor here comes from a woman between 45 and 65 years old with active or convalescent COVID-19.

The gene calls are TRBV2 and TRBJ1-6; D remains unclear. V gave up 2 bases and J gave up 0 bases, with 14 bases separating them. The CDR3 consists of 18 residues. Germline V gives CDR1 SNHLY, CDR2 FYNNEI. This chain's CDR3 is CASSERVSLSSYNSPLHF. The CDR3 DNA reads as TGTGCCAGCAGTGAAAGAGTCTCTTTAAGCTCCTATAATTCACCCCTCCACTTT.

The genes are TRBV7-3 and TRBJ2-1; the match to TRBD2 covers 14 bases. The CDR3 sequence is 16 residues long. The V segment lost 3 bases and the J segment 3 bases; nucleotides outside the gene matches: 1. Germline CDR1 reads SGHTA; CDR2 reads FQGTGA. The CDR3 region is CASSLGLAGDYNEQFF. CDR3 nucleotide sequence: TGTGCCAGCAGCTTGGGACTAGCGGGAGACTACAATGAGCAGTTCTTC.

V is TRBV7-9 and J is TRBJ2-5, with 11 bases matching TRBD1. With V trimmed by 1 base and J by 3 bases, 1 base remained unmatched. Germline CDR1 SEHNR, CDR2 FQNEAQ (reference sequence). The CDR3 totals 15 residues. CDR3 amino acids: CASSLGDRGEETQYF. DNA of the CDR3: TGTGCCAGCAGCTTAGGGGACAGGGGGGAAGAGACCCAGTACTTC.

The J gene is TRBJ1-5, the V gene TRBV6-2 or TRBV6-3; 8 bases match TRBD1. The CDR3 runs 15 residues. J was trimmed by 4 bases and V by 2 bases; bases with no gene match: 4. Looked up from germline, CDR1 is MNHEY and CDR2 is SVGEGT. CDR3 loop: CASSYPQGANQPQHF. As DNA, the CDR3 is TGTGCCAGCAGTTACCCGCAGGGGGCTAATCAGCCCCAGCATTTT.

Turning to this clone: An end of the junction differs from the germline gene, which may be a read error. The rearrangement links TRBV7-3 to TRBJ2-7, with 8 bases that match TRBD2. Germline loops: CDR1 SGHTA, CDR2 FQGTGA. The CDR3 runs 14 residues. CDR3 coding DNA: TGTGCCAGCAGCCCGTACAGCGGGAGAGGGGGGATGCACTTC. Translated, it gives CASSPYSGRGGMHF.